The sequence of this T cell receptor (beta chain) was determined in a study of CD8+CD57+ T cells in acquired aplastic anemia. Study-wide background: Sorted CD4+ plus CD8+ cells gave DNA averaging 3.2 ug.

This clonotype was recorded at least ten times. TCR beta VDJ combinations and CDR3 sequences were profiled from genomic DNA. TCRdb processed the reads anew with MiXCR; each CDR3 protein has one entry. The repertoire holds approximately 220,000 distinct CDR3 sequences, with roughly 45% as singletons. Flow cytometry had shown expanded CD8+CD57+ cells in the patients chosen for sequencing. Severe acquired aplastic anemia was diagnosed in all patients. The CDR3 sequence is 13 residues long. Trimming took off 1 base at V and 3 bases at J, with 6 bases between the two ends. CDR1 LNHDA and CDR2 SQIVND come from the germline V gene (reference sequence).

The TCR originated in a human donor with aplastic anemia. The sequenced material came from sorted CD4+, CD8+, or CD8+CD57+ T cells (not recorded which) from PBMCs. The chain combines TRBV19 with TRBJ2-5, with TRBD1 as a possible D gene (6 bases). CDR3 coding DNA: TGTGCCAGTAGTATAGCAGGGGAAGAGACCCAGTACTTC. This codes for CASSIAGEETQYF.